This T cell receptor beta chain was retrieved from a study of shared clonotypes between healthy human individuals. There were no recent acute infections or vaccinations among the donors, who were healthy HIV-negative adults. Germline assignment: CDR1 SGHRS and CDR2 YFSETQ. V was pared by 4 bases and J by 2 bases, with 13 bases between. The CDR3 length is 15 residues. TCRdb keeps only in-frame clones here, not all; method: immunoSEQ multiplex PCR. The sample has millions of clones; around nine tenths are singletons. V and J are TRBV5-1 and TRBJ1-3; D perhaps matches TRBD1 (5 bases). The origin of this receptor is a man between 18 and 35 years old in good health. Material: naive CD4+ T cells sorted from blood. The subset denotes: CD45RA+ positively selected. CDR3 sequence reads: CASSPGVGAGNTIYF. The CDR3 DNA follows: TGCGCCAGCAGCCCGGGGGTAGGGGCTGGAAACACCATATATTTT.